This is a list of T cell receptor beta chains from one sample in a study of identical twins. From the 5' RACE reads, TCRdb called clonotypes with MiXCR, one entry per CDR3 protein. The sample has 450,000 to 500,000 distinct CDR3 sequences; roughly an eighth are singletons. This sample also appeared in a second study, on yellow fever vaccine responses in identical twins.

The sample comprised CD4+ T cells sorted from blood. Receptor source: a woman younger than 35 in good health. CDR3s leave out the opening cysteine and the closing phenylalanine or tryptophan. D genes are given only for firm matches.

J gene	CDR3 length	D gene	V gene	CDR3 protein
TRBJ2-1	9	-	TRBV18	ASSPMDEQF
TRBJ2-5	10	-	TRBV5-1	ASSLAEETQY
TRBJ1-4	13	-	TRBV21-1	ASSGRTGINEKLF
TRBJ2-1	14	-	TRBV4-3	ASSQDTGGLYNEQF
TRBJ2-2	11	-	TRBV5-1	ASSLYEAGELF
TRBJ2-3	17	TRBD1	TRBV24-1	ATSDWGPRGDSYTDTQY
TRBJ1-4	14	TRBD1	TRBV10-2	ASSTDRVGANEKLF
TRBJ2-2	12	TRBD1	TRBV6-1	ASRETGPTGELF
TRBJ2-4	13	-	TRBV5-1	ASKLDSRTFDIQY
TRBJ2-5	11	-	TRBV6-2/TRBV6-3	ASTGRFQETQY
TRBJ1-5	11	-	TRBV18	ASSPILNQPQH
TRBJ2-5	13	TRBD2	TRBV3-1	ATSQASGGVETQY
TRBJ1-6	14	-	TRBV14	ASSQEVGGSNSPLH
TRBJ2-7	9	-	TRBV12-3/TRBV12-4	ASSLEVKQY
TRBJ2-1	11	-	TRBV20-1	SAREGGTNEQF
TRBJ2-5	13	-	TRBV20-1	SAGGRRQTQETQY
TRBJ2-3	10	TRBD2	TRBV6-5	ASSWVGGTQY
TRBJ1-5	13	TRBD1	TRBV7-9	ASSPYRGGNQPQH
TRBJ1-2	13	TRBD1	TRBV12-3/TRBV12-4	ASSLLARGRSGYT
TRBJ2-3	12	-	TRBV6-1	ASSEGLRGGTQY
TRBJ2-4	13	-	TRBV5-5	ASSTRDLAKNIQY
TRBJ2-3	12	-	TRBV7-2	ASGPSGSTDTQY
TRBJ1-2	16	-	TRBV12-3/TRBV12-4	ASSLGMRGPRRVYGYT